This entry lists 3 T cell receptor beta chains sequenced from one sample in a study of blood T cell repertoires in COVID-19. Here immunoSEQ multiplex PCR was the method, and the copy in TCRdb shows in-frame clones only, minus some. Of 150,000 to 200,000 clones listed, around four fifths are singletons. Sequenced: peripheral blood. The source is a man aged 70 or older with active or convalescent COVID-19.

The count of this clone is one. V is TRBV6-5 and J is TRBJ2-3; 8 bases line up with TRBD1. With V trimmed by 10 bases and J by 0 bases, 3 bases remained unmatched. Germline assignment: CDR1 MNHEY and CDR2 SVGAGI. This CDR3 spans 13 amino acids. The DNA of the CDR3 is TGTGCCACCCGGACAGGGAGCACAGATACGCAGTATTTT. This sequence encodes CATRTGSTDTQYF.

A word on this clone: At one end the junction does not follow the germline gene, possibly because of a read error. This rearrangement joins TRBV18 to TRBJ2-2; TRBD1 aligns across 8 bases. The CDR3 consists of 15 residues. In germline, CDR1 is KGHSH, CDR2 LQKENI. The CDR3 coding sequence is TGTGCCGGCTCACCACGACAGGGGACGGCCGGGGAGCTGTTTTTT. It yields the protein CAGSPRQGTAGELFF.

This clone has a handful of counts. V and J are TRBV5-1 and TRBJ2-3, with 8 bases that match TRBD2. Germline V gene lookup returns CDR1 SGHRS and CDR2 YFSETQ. This CDR3 has 16 amino acids. V was clipped by 0 bases and J by 9 bases; unmatched bases: 12. This CDR3 reads CASSLVSAGGADTQYF. DNA for the CDR3: TGCGCCAGCAGCTTGGTGTCGGCCGGGGGGGCCGACACGCAGTATTTT.